Only a few counts were recorded for the clone carrying this TCR beta chain. TCRdb processed the 5' RACE reads anew with MiXCR; each CDR3 protein has one entry. The sample holds 500,000 to 550,000 distinct CDR3 sequences, around a fifth seen once. Per the germline V gene, CDR1 is KGHDR and CDR2 is SFDVKD. J gave up 9 bases and V 3 bases, and 9 bases lay outside the gene matches. The CDR3 sequence is 15 residues long. The sample belongs to a study of T cells after yellow fever vaccination. The sample consisted of PBMCs, taken 20 to 25 days after the first yellow fever vaccination. This TCR was sampled from a man younger than 35 who received the YFV17D yellow fever vaccine. This rearrangement joins TRBV24-1 to TRBJ2-7, with TRBD1 matching over 11 bases. CDR3 DNA: TGTGCCACCAGTGATGGACGGACAGGGGGCTCGGGGCAGTACTTC. This gives the protein CATSDGRTGGSGQYF.